One sample yielded the 17 T cell receptor beta chains listed below, sequenced in a study of cytomegalovirus exposure and HLA in healthy donors. Here immunoSEQ multiplex PCR was the method, and the copy in TCRdb shows in-frame clones only, minus some. There are tens of thousands of clones in the sample; 94% occur only once, and 1.5% to 2% lies in the top ten. The sequencing sample was made of PBMCs. Every receptor here comes from a woman younger than 30 in good health and CMV-seropositive.

This chain links TRBV13 with TRBJ2-3; TRBD2 agrees at 10 bases. CDR1 PRHDT and CDR2 FYEKMQ come from the germline V gene (reference sequence). V lost 5 bases, J lost 7 bases, and 15 bases stayed unmatched. This CDR3 contains 17 residues. DNA for the CDR3: TGTGCCAGCAGCCATCCCCCTAGCGGGAGTGTTATATATACGCAGTATTTT. It specifies CASSHPPSGSVIYTQYF.

The gene calls are TRBV7-9 and TRBJ2-7; 7 positions match TRBD1. V gave up 5 bases and J gave up 3 bases; unmatched junction bases: 4. The CDR3 sequence is 13 residues long. CDR1 SEHNR and CDR2 FQNEAQ come from the germline V gene (reference sequence). CDR3 sequence: CASSPGQLYEQYF. The CDR3 nucleotides read TGTGCCAGCAGCCCGGGACAGCTCTACGAGCAGTACTTC.

The chain links TRBV7-2 to TRBJ2-7; TRBD2 matches 7 bases. The CDR3 runs to 15 residues. Germline assignment: CDR1 SGHTA and CDR2 FQGNSA. J lost 2 bases, V lost 1 base, and 5 bases had no gene match. This chain's CDR3 is CASSLEGGGTYEQYF. DNA for the CDR3: TGTGCCAGCAGCTTAGAGGGCGGGGGTACCTACGAGCAGTACTTC.

This rearrangement joins TRBV27 to TRBJ2-1; 12 bases are shared with TRBD2. CDR1 and CDR2 (germline): MNHEY, SMNVEV (reference sequence). This CDR3 region has 16 residues. The trim removed 5 bases at V and 8 bases at J, leaving 10 bases unmatched. The CDR3, as DNA: TGTGCCAGCAGTCCTCTAGCGGGAGGGTCGACCCATGAGCAGTTCTTC. It specifies CASSPLAGGSTHEQFF.

This rearrangement joins TRBV7-6 to TRBJ1-2; D might be TRBD1 (5 bases). The CDR3 runs to 13 residues. Deletions cut 5 bases from V and 7 bases from J, with 14 bases between. The germline V gene encodes CDR1 SGHVS and CDR2 FNYEAQ. CDR3: CASSTSGGVGYTF. In DNA, the CDR3 is TGTGCCAGCAGCACAAGCGGGGGGGTTGGCTACACCTTC.

V and J are TRBV10-2 and TRBJ2-7, with D perhaps TRBD2 (7 bases). The length of the CDR3 is 14 residues. V lost 9 bases, J lost 6 bases, and 21 bases lay in between. CDR1 is WSHSY, CDR2 SAAADI, per germline. For the CDR3, the DNA is TGCGCCAGTCTCTCCTATAAAGGGGGGGGCGAGCAGTACTTC. Encoded protein: CASLSYKGGGEQYF.

The rearrangement joins TRBV2 to TRBJ1-5, with 7 bases fitting TRBD1. Germline CDR1 and CDR2: SNHLY and FYNNEI. The CDR3 length is 18 residues. Trimming at V came to 3 bases and at J to 0 bases, leaving 11 bases not matched to a gene. The CDR3 DNA reads TGTGCCAGCAGTGATTCCGGGACAGCCGTCCTTAGCAATCAGCCCCAGCATTTT. This gives the protein CASSDSGTAVLSNQPQHF.

This chain joins TRBV7-2 and TRBJ2-7; 7 nucleotides agree with TRBD2. Germline assignment: CDR1 SGHTA and CDR2 FQGNSA. With V trimmed by 1 base and J by 5 bases, 8 bases remained unmatched. The CDR3 consists of 15 residues. The CDR3 sequence: CASSLVGGGPDEQYF. The DNA of the CDR3 is TGTGCCAGCAGCTTAGTTGGGGGAGGGCCCGACGAGCAGTACTTC.

V usage is TRBV7-7 and J usage is TRBJ1-3; the match to TRBD1 covers 7 bases. The CDR3 length is 15 residues. The germline V gene has CDR1 SSHAT and CDR2 FNYEAQ (reference sequence). The V gene end was trimmed by 5 bases and the J gene end by 0 bases; junction bases not matched to a gene: 4. The DNA of the CDR3 is TGTGCCAGCAGCCCCACAGGGGACTCTGGAAACACCATATATTTT. This encodes CASSPTGDSGNTIYF. The full variable domain, in which reference TRBV7-7 and TRBJ1-3 provide the parts outside the CDR3, is GAGVSQSPRYKVTKRGQDVTLRCDPISSHATLYWYQQALGQGPEFLTYFNYEAQPDKSGLPSDRFSAERPEGSISTLTIQRTEQRDSAMYRCASSPTGDSGNTIYFGEGSWLTVV.

The rearrangement uses TRBV18 and TRBJ1-5; D is perhaps TRBD1 (5 bases). This CDR3 has 14 amino acids. In germline, CDR1 is KGHSH, CDR2 LQKENI. Trimming took 4 bases from V and 2 from J, leaving 9 bases between them. CDR3 in amino acids: CASSREGGNQPQHF. The CDR3 DNA reads TGTGCCAGCTCACGGGAAGGGGGCAATCAGCCCCAGCATTTT.

V usage is TRBV28 and J usage is TRBJ2-7, with D possibly TRBD1 on 6 matching bases. Trimming took off 4 bases at V and 9 bases at J, with 13 bases between the two ends. The CDR3 is made up of 12 amino acids. The germline V gene has CDR1 MDHEN and CDR2 SYDVKM. CDR3 in DNA: TGTGCCAGCAGTTCGCAGGGGTTGGGGCAGTACTTC. Protein product: CASSSQGLGQYF.

The chain is built from TRBV30 and TRBJ2-1, with a weak D call TRBD2 (5 bases). Germline loops: CDR1 GTSNPN, CDR2 SVGIG (reference sequence). V lost 2 bases, J lost 14 bases, and 13 bases lay in between. The CDR3 spans 11 residues. CDR3 nucleotide sequence: TGTGCCTGGAGTTCCCTTGGGGAGAAGTTCTTC. Translating it yields CAWSSLGEKFF.

This clone was counted a single time. V gene TRBV5-6 combines with J gene TRBJ1-1, with D possibly TRBD1 on 6 matching bases. The germline CDR1 and CDR2 sequences are SGHDT and YYEEEE. V gave up 4 bases and J gave up 0 bases, with 13 bases separating them. The CDR3 length is 15 residues. The CDR3 nucleotides read TGTGCCAGCAGCCCCGGGACAAACATGAACACTGAAGCTTTCTTT. Amino acid sequence: CASSPGTNMNTEAFF.

This clone was picked up one time. V usage is TRBV7-9 and J usage is TRBJ1-1; D is ambiguous. CDR1 and CDR2 from the germline V gene are SEHNR and FQNEAQ (reference sequence). CDR3 length equals 14 residues. Trimming cost V 3 bases and J 5 bases, with 13 bases left between them. The chain's CDR3 is CASSFRGSETEAFF. CDR3 bases: TGTGCCAGCAGCTTTAGAGGGTCGGAGACTGAAGCTTTCTTT. Based on the CDR3 plus reference TRBV7-9 and TRBJ1-1, the full variable domain is DTGVSQNPRHKITKRGQNVTFRCDPISEHNRLYWYRQTLGQGPEFLTYFQNEAQLEKSRLLSDRFSAERPKGSFSTLEIQRTEQGDSAMYLCASSFRGSETEAFFGQGTRLTVV.

J is TRBJ2-1 and V is TRBV7-8; 13 nucleotides match TRBD2. Trimming took 3 bases from V and 2 from J; bases not matched to a gene: 10. This CDR3 spans 19 amino acids. Germline CDR1 and CDR2: SGHVS and FQNEAQ. In nucleotides, the CDR3 is TGTGCCAGCAGCTTGGGACTAGCGGGACCTATGGGCACCTACAATGAGCAGTTCTTC. Translated, it gives CASSLGLAGPMGTYNEQFF.

The chain links TRBV19 to TRBJ1-1; 7 bases are shared with TRBD1. V was clipped by 5 bases and J by 7 bases; unmatched bases: 4. Germline CDR1 reads LNHDA; CDR2 reads SQIVND (reference sequence). This CDR3 region has 12 residues. The CDR3 sequence is CASSGSGGEAFF. For the CDR3, the DNA is TGTGCCAGTAGTGGATCAGGGGGTGAAGCTTTCTTT. The whole variable domain, filled in from reference TRBV19 and TRBJ1-1, reads DGGITQSPKYLFRKEGQNVTLSCEQNLNHDAMYWYRQDPGQGLRLIYYSQIVNDFQKGDIAEGYSVSREKKESFPLTVTSAQKNPTAFYLCASSGSGGEAFFGQGTRLTVV.

The chain has TRBV9 and TRBJ1-1, with D perhaps matching TRBD1 (6 bases). From germline, CDR1 is SGDLS and CDR2 YYNGEE. The V end lost 4 bases, the J end lost 6 bases, and 13 bases lay between the germline ends. The CDR3 covers 13 residues. The chain's CDR3 is CASSTRGGAEAFF. The CDR3 DNA follows: TGTGCCAGCAGCACGAGGGGGGGAGCTGAAGCTTTCTTT.